Reported below is one T cell receptor (beta chain). The data were obtained in a study of blood T cell repertoires in COVID-19. Looking at the study overall: PBMCs, B-cell-depleted T cells, or T cells were the source of the cDNA or gDNA that made up the material.

Assay: immunoSEQ multiplex PCR; the TCRdb copy retains only in-frame clones and omits some. The table has approximately 81,000 clones, around 89% seen once; the top ten hold approximately 1%. V shed 5 bases, J shed 5 bases, and the junction held 14 bases outside the gene matches. Germline V gene sequence: CDR1 SEHNR, CDR2 FQNEAQ (reference sequence). There are 17 residues in the CDR3. The TCR was taken from a woman aged 45 to 65 with acute COVID-19. The sequencing input was PBMCs or T cells enriched from blood (not recorded which). The rearrangement links TRBV7-9 to TRBJ2-2; TRBD2 agrees at 7 bases. CDR3 DNA: TGTGCCAGCAGCCGTACTGGAGCGGGATCTGGAACCGGGGAGCTGTTTTTT. It encodes CASSRTGAGSGTGELFF.